This TCR beta chain was recovered during a study of T cell responses to AZD1222 COVID-19 vaccine. Germline V gene data show CDR1 as KGHSH and CDR2 as LQKENI. The CDR3 is 13 residues long. V trimming: 5 bases; J trimming: 8 bases; junction bases outside the gene matches: 5. Clones were sequenced by immunoSEQ multiplex PCR, and TCRdb holds only the in-frame ones, with some missing. Here the sample spans roughly 76,000 clones, more than 80% being singletons. The source was peripheral blood, collected on day 0 of AZD1222 vaccination. This TCR came from an adult in good health. The chain uses TRBV18 and TRBJ1-4; the match to TRBD1 covers 7 bases. The CDR3 coding sequence is TGTGCCAGCTCAGAGGGGGCGAGCGAAAAACTGTTTTTT. Encoded protein: CASSEGASEKLFF.